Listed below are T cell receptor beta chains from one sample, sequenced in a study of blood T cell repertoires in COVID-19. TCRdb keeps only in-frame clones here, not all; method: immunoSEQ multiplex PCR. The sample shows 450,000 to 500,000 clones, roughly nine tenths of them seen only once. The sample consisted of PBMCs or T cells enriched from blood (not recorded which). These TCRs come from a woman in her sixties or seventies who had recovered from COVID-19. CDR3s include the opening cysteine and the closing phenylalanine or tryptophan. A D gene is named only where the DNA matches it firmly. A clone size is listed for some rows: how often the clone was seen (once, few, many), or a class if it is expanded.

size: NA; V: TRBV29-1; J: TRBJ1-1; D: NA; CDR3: CSVGGGWGLTEAFF; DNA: TGCAGCGTTGGCGGGGGGTGGGGGCTCACTGAAGCTTTCTTT
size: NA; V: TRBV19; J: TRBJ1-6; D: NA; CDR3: CASTGQGGSPLHF; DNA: TGTGCCAGTACGGGCCAGGGCGGATCACCCCTCCACTTT
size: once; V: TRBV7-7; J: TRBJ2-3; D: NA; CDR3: CASSSSPREDDTQYF; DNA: TGTGCTAGCAGCTCATCCCCCCGGGAAGACGATACGCAGTATTTT
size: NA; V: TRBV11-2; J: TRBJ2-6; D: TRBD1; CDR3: CASSLRTGSYSGANVLTF; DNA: TGTGCCAGCAGCTTGCGGACAGGCTCTTATTCCGGGGCCAACGTCCTGACTTTC
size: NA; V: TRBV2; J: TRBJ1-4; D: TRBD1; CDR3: CASSLDRENEKLFF; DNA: TGTGCCAGCAGTCTAGACAGGGAGAATGAAAAACTGTTTTTT
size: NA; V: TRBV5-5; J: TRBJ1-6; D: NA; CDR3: CASSGPGHGPDFYNSPLHF; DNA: TGTGCCAGCAGCGGCCCGGGACATGGTCCGGACTTTTATAATTCACCCCTCCACTTT
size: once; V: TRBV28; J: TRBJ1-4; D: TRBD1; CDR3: CASSSTGTATNEKLFF; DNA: TGTGCCAGCAGTTCGACAGGGACCGCAACTAATGAAAAACTGTTTTTT
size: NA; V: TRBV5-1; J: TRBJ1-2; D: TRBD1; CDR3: CASSSLQGPGYTF; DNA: TGCGCCAGCAGCTCCCTACAGGGGCCGGGCTACACCTTC
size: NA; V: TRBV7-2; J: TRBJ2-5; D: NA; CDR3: CASVKGGHLETQYF; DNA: TGTGCCAGCGTCAAGGGAGGACATCTGGAGACCCAGTACTTC
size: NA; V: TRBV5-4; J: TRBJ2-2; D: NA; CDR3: CASSLERVGELFF; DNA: TGTGCCAGCAGCTTGGAGAGGGTTGGGGAGCTGTTTTTT
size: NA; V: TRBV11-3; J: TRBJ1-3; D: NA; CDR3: CASSSGVSGNTIYF; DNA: TGTGCCAGCAGCTCGGGGGTATCGGGAAACACCATATATTTT
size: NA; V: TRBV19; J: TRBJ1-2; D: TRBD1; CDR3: CASSIAPTGVYGYTF; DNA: TGTGCCAGTAGTATAGCCCCGACAGGGGTCTATGGCTACACCTTC
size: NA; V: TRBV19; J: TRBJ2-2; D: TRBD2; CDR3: CASSSPSSGGPGEELFF; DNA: TGTGCCAGTAGTAGCCCCTCTAGCGGGGGTCCAGGGGAGGAGCTGTTTTTT
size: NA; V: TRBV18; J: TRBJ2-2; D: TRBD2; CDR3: CASSPKWGTSGANTGELFF; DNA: TGTGCCAGCTCACCAAAGTGGGGGACTAGCGGCGCGAACACCGGGGAGCTGTTTTTT
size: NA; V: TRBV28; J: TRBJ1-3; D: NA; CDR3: CASSPTDNSSGNTIYF; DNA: TGTGCCAGCAGTCCGACAGACAATTCCTCTGGAAACACCATATATTTT
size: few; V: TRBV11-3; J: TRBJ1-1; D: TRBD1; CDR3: CASSLGAGGEGSTEAFF; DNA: TGTGCCAGCAGCTTAGGGGCAGGGGGTGAAGGTTCCACTGAAGCTTTCTTT
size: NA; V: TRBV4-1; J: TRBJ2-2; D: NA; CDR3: CASSTRQGGSWDTGELFF; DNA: TGCGCCAGCAGCACACGGCAGGGGGGCTCGTGGGACACCGGGGAGCTGTTTTTT
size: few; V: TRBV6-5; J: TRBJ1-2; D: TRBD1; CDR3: CAARQGGDYGYTF; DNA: TGTGCCGCTCGACAGGGGGGCGACTATGGCTACACCTTC
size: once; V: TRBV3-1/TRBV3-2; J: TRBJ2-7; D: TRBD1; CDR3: CASSQDTYRTGAGDEQYF; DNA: TGTGCCAGCAGCCAAGATACGTACAGGACAGGGGCCGGGGACGAGCAGTACTTC
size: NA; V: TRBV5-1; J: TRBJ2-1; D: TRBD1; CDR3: CASSLERDRELQFF; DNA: TGCGCCAGCAGCTTGGAGAGGGACAGAGAATTGCAGTTCTTC
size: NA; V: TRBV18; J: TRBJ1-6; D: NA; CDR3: CASSPSGYNSPLHF; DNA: TGTGCCAGCTCACCATCGGGCTATAATTCACCCCTCCACTTT
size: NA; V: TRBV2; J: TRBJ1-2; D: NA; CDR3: CASSRDYGYTF; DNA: TGTGCCAGCAGCAGGGACTATGGCTACACCTTC
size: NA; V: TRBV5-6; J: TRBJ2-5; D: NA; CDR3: CASSLLQVTETQYF; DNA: TGTGCCAGCAGCTTGCTTCAGGTCACGGAGACCCAGTACTTC
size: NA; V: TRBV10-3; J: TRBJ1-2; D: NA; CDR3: CAISESRVEGYTF; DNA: TGTGCCATCAGTGAATCCAGGGTGGAAGGCTACACCTTC
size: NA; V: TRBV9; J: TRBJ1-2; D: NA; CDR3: CASTHPVGEVNYGYTF; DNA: TGTGCCAGCACCCATCCAGTCGGGGAAGTTAACTATGGCTACACCTTC
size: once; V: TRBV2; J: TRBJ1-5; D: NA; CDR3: CASSRDSFNQPQHF; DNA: TGTGCCAGCAGCCGTGACAGCTTCAATCAGCCCCAGCATTTT
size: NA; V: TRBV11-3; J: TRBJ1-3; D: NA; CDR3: CASSPPGAGNTIYF; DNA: TGTGCCAGCAGCCCCCCGGGGGCTGGAAACACCATATATTTT
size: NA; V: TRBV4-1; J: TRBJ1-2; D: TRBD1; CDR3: CASSQDLPLDRGLDYGYTF; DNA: TGCGCCAGCAGCCAAGATCTCCCTTTGGACAGGGGGCTAGACTATGGCTACACCTTC
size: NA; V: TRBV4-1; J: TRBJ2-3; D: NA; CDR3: CASSQVSPPDTQYF; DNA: TGCGCCAGCAGCCAAGTTAGCCCCCCAGATACGCAGTATTTT
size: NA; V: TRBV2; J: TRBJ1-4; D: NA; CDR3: CANPGATNEKLFF; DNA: TGTGCCAACCCGGGGGCAACTAATGAAAAACTGTTTTTT
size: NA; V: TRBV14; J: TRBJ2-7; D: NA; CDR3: CASSKVSLRDYEQYF; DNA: TGTGCCAGCAGTAAAGTGAGCCTCAGGGACTACGAGCAGTACTTC
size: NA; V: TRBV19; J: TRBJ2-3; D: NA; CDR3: CASSPLAERNTQYF; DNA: TGTGCCAGTAGCCCCCTCGCGGAGCGTAATACGCAGTATTTT
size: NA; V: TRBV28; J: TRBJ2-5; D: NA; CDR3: CASSSGIRVETQYF; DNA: TGTGCCAGCAGTTCAGGGATTAGGGTTGAGACCCAGTACTTC
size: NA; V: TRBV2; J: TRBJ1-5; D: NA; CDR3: CASSDGRGGNQPQHF; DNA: TGTGCCAGCAGTGATGGCAGGGGAGGCAATCAGCCCCAGCATTTT
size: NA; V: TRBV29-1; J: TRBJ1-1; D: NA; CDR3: CSVGEQGNTEAFF; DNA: TGCAGCGTGGGGGAACAGGGGAACACTGAAGCTTTCTTT
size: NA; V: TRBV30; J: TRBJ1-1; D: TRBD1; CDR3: CAWSVGTGLEAFF; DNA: TGTGCCTGGAGTGTTGGGACAGGGCTTGAAGCTTTCTTT
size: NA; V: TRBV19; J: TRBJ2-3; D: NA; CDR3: CASSMGLRTDTQYF; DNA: TGTGCCAGTAGTATGGGGCTTCGCACAGATACGCAGTATTTT
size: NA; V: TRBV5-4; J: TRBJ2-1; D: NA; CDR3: CASTSSDYNEQFF; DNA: TGTGCCAGCACCAGTAGCGACTACAATGAGCAGTTCTTC
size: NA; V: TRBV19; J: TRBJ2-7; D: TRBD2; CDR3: CASATGGRAGEQYF; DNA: TGTGCCAGTGCGACGGGGGGACGGGCTGGGGAGCAGTACTTC
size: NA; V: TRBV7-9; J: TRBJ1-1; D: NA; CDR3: CASSLVRGKNTEAFF; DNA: TGTGCCAGCAGCTTAGTTCGGGGGAAGAACACTGAAGCTTTCTTT
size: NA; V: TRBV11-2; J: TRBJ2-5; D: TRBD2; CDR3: CASSELAGQETQYF; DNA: TGTGCCAGCAGCGAGTTAGCGGGTCAAGAGACCCAGTACTTC
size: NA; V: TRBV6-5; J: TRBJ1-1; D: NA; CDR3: CASSYSPTGNTEAFF; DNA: TGTGCCAGCAGTTACTCGCCAACAGGGAACACTGAAGCTTTCTTT
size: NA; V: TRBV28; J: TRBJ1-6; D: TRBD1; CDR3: CASSADRGYSPLHF; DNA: TGTGCCAGCAGTGCGGACAGGGGTTATTCACCCCTCCACTTT
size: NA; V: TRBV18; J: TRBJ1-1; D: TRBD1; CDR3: CASSPQGARDTEAFF; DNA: TGTGCCAGCTCACCGCAGGGGGCGCGTGACACTGAAGCTTTCTTT
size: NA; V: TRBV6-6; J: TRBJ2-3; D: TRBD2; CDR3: CASSFREGADTQYF; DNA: TGTGCCAGCAGTTTCCGGGAGGGGGCAGATACGCAGTATTTT
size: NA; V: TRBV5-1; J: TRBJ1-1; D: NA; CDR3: CASRLDQGRNTEAFF; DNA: TGCGCCAGCCGATTAGATCAGGGGCGTAACACTGAAGCTTTCTTT
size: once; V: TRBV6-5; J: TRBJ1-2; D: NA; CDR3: CASRPPGGQVYGYTF; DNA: TGTGCCAGCAGACCCCCGGGGGGGCAGGTCTATGGCTACACCTTC
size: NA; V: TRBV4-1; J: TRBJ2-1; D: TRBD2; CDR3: CASSQPLLAGGNEQFF; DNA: TGCGCCAGCAGCCAACCTCTACTAGCGGGGGGTAATGAGCAGTTCTTC
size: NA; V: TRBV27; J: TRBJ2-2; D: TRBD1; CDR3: CASSLTGGTGELFF; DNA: TGTGCCAGCAGCCTGACAGGGGGCACCGGGGAGCTGTTTTTT
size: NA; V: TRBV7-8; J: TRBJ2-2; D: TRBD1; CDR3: CASSPRTGNTGELFF; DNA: TGTGCCAGCAGTCCGCGGACAGGGAACACCGGGGAGCTGTTTTTT
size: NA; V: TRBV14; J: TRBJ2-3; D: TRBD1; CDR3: CASSLTGTGTDTQYF; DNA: TGTGCCAGCAGCCTAACCGGGACAGGCACAGATACGCAGTATTTT
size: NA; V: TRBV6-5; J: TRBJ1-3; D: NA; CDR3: CASSYGGSHSGNTIYF; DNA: TGTGCCAGCAGTTACGGAGGGTCCCACTCTGGAAACACCATATATTTT
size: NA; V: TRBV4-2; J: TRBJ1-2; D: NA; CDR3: CASSQAGEGDYGYTF; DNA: TGTGCCAGCAGCCAAGCGGGAGAGGGTGACTATGGCTACACCTTC
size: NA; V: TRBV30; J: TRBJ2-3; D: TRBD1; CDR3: CAWTPGTGVADTQYF; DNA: TGTGCCTGGACACCGGGAACAGGGGTAGCAGATACGCAGTATTTT
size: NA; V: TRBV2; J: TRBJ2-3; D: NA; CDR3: CASNNGWGTDTQYF; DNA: TGTGCCAGCAACAACGGGTGGGGCACAGATACGCAGTATTTT
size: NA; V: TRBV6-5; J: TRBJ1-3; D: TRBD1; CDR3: CASSYTRQGGGNTIYF; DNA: TGTGCCAGCAGTTACACTAGACAGGGGGGTGGAAACACCATATATTTT
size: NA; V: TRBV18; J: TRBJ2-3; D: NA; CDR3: CASSPRGATQYF; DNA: TGTGCCAGCTCACCTCGGGGGGCGACGCAGTATTTT
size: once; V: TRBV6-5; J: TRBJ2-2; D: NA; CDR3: CASEEATARAGELFF; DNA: TGTGCCAGCGAGGAGGCGACTGCACGGGCCGGGGAGCTGTTTTTT
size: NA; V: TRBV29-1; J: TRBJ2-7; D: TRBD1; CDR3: CSVEGEGAGGYEQYF; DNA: TGCAGCGTTGAAGGAGAAGGGGCAGGGGGCTACGAGCAGTACTTC
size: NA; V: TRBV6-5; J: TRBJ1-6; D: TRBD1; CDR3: CASIPDRGNNSPLHF; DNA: TGTGCCAGCATCCCGGACAGGGGCAATAATTCACCCCTCCACTTT